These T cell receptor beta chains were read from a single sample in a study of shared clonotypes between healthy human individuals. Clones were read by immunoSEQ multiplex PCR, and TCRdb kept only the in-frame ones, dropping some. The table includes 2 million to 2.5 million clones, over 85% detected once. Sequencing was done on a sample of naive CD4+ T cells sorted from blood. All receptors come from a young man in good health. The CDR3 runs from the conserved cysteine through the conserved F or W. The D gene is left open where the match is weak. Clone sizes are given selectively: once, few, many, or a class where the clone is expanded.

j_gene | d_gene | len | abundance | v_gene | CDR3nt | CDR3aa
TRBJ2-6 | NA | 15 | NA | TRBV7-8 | TGTGCCAGCAGCTTGCGAAAACCTGGGGCCAACGTCCTGACTTTC | CASSLRKPGANVLTF
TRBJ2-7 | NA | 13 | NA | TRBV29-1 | TGCAGCGTTGCCTCCGGTACCCGCTACGAGCAGTACTTC | CSVASGTRYEQYF
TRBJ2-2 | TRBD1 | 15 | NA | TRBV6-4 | TGTGCCAGCAGTGACGGGACAGTTCGAACCGGGGAGCTGTTTTTT | CASSDGTVRTGELFF
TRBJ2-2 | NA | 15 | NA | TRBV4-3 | TGCGCCAGCAGCCAAGATGACCTGGTCCCTGGGGAGCTGTTTTTT | CASSQDDLVPGELFF
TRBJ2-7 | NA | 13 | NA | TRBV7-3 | TGTGCCAGCAGCCTAACACGGGTCGGAGAGCAGTACTTC | CASSLTRVGEQYF
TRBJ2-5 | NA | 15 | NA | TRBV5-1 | TGCGCCAGCAGCTTGGAGGTGTTAGGGATGGAGACCCAGTACTTC | CASSLEVLGMETQYF
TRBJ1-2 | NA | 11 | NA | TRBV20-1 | TGCAGTGCCCCGGCGGTAGGGAGCTACACCTTC | CSAPAVGSYTF
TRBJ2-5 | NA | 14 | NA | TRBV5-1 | TGCGCCAGCAGCTTGAGACACGTGGGCGAGACCCAGTACTTC | CASSLRHVGETQYF
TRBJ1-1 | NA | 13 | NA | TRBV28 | TGTGCCAGCCAACGAGGGGACACAACTGAAGCTTTCTTT | CASQRGDTTEAFF
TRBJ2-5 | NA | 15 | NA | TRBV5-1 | TGCGCCAGCAGCTTGTTAGCCGGGCTCGTCGAGACCCAGTACTTC | CASSLLAGLVETQYF
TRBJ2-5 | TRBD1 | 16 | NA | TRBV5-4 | TGTGCCAGCAGCTCAGTCCCGGGACAGGTACAAGAGACCCAGTACTTC | CASSSVPGQVQETQYF
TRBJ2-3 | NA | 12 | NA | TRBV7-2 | TGTGCCAGCAGCCCCGTCACAGATACGCAGTATTTT | CASSPVTDTQYF
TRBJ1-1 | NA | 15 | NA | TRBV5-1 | TGCGCCAGCAGCTTGGTACGGGGGGACTCCACTGAAGCTTTCTTT | CASSLVRGDSTEAFF
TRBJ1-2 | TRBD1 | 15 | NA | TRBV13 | TGTGCCAGCAGCTTAGTTCGGGGACAGGGGACGGGCTACACCTTC | CASSLVRGQGTGYTF
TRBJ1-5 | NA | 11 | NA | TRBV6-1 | TGTGCCAGCAGTGAAAGGGGGCCCCAGCATTTT | CASSERGPQHF
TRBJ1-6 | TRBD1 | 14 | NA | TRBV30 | TGTGCCTGGAGTGGGCAGGGGGCTATTTCACCCCTCCACTTT | CAWSGQGAISPLHF
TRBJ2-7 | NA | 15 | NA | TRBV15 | TGTGCCACCAGCAGAGGGAACGGGGTATGGAACGAGCAGTACTTC | CATSRGNGVWNEQYF
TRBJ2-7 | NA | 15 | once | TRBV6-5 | TGTGCCAGCAGTCCCGCCGAAGCGGGTGTCCGGGCGCAGTACTTC | CASSPAEAGVRAQYF
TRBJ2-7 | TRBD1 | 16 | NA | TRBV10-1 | TGCGCCAGCAGACCTATCAGGGGGCGAAGACCCTACGAGCAGTACTTC | CASRPIRGRRPYEQYF
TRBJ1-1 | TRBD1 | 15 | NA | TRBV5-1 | TGCGCCAGCAGCTTGGGGACAGGGTGGTACACTGAAGCTTTCTTT | CASSLGTGWYTEAFF
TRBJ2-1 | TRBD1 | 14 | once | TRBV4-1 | TGCGCCAGCAGCCAGAGGACAGGGCTCAATGAGCAGTTCTTC | CASSQRTGLNEQFF
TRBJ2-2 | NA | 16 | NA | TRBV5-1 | TGCGCCAGCAGCTTCCCCGGACCCGACTTTGGCGGGGAGCTGTTTTTT | CASSFPGPDFGGELFF
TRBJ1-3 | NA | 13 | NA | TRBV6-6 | TGTGCCAGCGGTCAGAACTTTGGAAACACCATATATTTT | CASGQNFGNTIYF
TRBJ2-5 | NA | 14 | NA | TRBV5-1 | TGCGCCAGCAGCTTGAGTACGAGCCAAGAGACCCAGTACTTC | CASSLSTSQETQYF
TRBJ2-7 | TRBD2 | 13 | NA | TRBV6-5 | TGTGCCAGCACCGTAGCGGGAGGATACGAGCAGTACTTC | CASTVAGGYEQYF
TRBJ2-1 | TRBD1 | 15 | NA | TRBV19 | TGTGCCAGTAGTATGAAGGGGACAGGGGTCAATGAGCAGTTCTTC | CASSMKGTGVNEQFF
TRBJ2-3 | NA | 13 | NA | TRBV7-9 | TGTGCCAGCAACCCCGGGGTGGGAGATACGCAGTATTTT | CASNPGVGDTQYF
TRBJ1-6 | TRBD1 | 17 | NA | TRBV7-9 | TGTGCCGGCAGCTTAGTTTTCGGGACAGGGGGAAATTCACCCCTCCACTTT | CAGSLVFGTGGNSPLHF
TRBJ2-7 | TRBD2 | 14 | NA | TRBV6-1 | TGTGCCAGCAGTGATGGGACTAGAACCTACGAGCAGTACTTC | CASSDGTRTYEQYF
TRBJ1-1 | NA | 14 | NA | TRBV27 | TGTGCCAGCAGTTTAGGACACCCCAACACTGAAGCTTTCTTT | CASSLGHPNTEAFF
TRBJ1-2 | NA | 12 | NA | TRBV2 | TGTGCCAGCCACTTAAACCAATATGGCTACACCTTC | CASHLNQYGYTF
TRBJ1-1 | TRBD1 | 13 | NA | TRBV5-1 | TGCGCCAGCAGCTTCATGACAGGGACTGAAGCTTTCTTT | CASSFMTGTEAFF
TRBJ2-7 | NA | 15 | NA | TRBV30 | TGTGCCTGGAGTGACACAGCGGACAGCTCCTACGAGCAGTACTTC | CAWSDTADSSYEQYF
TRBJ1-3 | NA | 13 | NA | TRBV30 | TGTGCCTGGAGCGGGACTTCTGGAAACACCATATATTTT | CAWSGTSGNTIYF
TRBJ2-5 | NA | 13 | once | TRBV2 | TGTGCCAGCAGTGTCCAGGTAAAAGAGACCCAGTACTTC | CASSVQVKETQYF
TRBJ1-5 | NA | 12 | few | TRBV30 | TGTGCCTGGAGTGACCTCGATCAGCCCCAGCATTTT | CAWSDLDQPQHF
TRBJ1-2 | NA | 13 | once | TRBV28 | TGTGCCAGCACCTCCTTAAACGTTTTTGGCTACACCTTC | CASTSLNVFGYTF
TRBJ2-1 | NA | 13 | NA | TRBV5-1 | TGCGCCAGCAGCTCCACTAGTTATAATGAGCAGTTCTTC | CASSSTSYNEQFF
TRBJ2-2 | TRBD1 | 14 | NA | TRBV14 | TGTGCCAGCAGGCGACAGGGCGGCACCGGGGAGCTGTTTTTT | CASRRQGGTGELFF
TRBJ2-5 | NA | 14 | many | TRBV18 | TGTGCCAGCTCACCACTGGACAGCCAAGAGACCCAGTACTTC | CASSPLDSQETQYF
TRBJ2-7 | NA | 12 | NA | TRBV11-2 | TGTGCCAGCAGCAACGGGGCTTACGAGCAGTACTTC | CASSNGAYEQYF
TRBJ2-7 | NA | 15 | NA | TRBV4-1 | TGCGCCAGCAGCCAAGGGCCCACAGGGCCCTACGAGCAGTACTTC | CASSQGPTGPYEQYF
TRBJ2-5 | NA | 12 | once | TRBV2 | TGTGCCAGTCGGGACAACCAAGAGACCCAGTACTTC | CASRDNQETQYF
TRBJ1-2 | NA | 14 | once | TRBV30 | TGTGCCGGGGGCCTCGGAAGGAACCGTTATGGCTACACCTTC | CAGGLGRNRYGYTF
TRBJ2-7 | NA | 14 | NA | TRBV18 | TGTGCCAGCTCACCACCGGCCAGGGTGGGGGAGCAGTACTTC | CASSPPARVGEQYF
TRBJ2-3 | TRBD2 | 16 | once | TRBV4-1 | TGCGCCAGCAGCCAAGGTCTAGCGGGGATGATAGATACGCAGTATTTT | CASSQGLAGMIDTQYF
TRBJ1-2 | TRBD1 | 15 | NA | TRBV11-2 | TGTGCCAGCAGCTTAGATCGGGGACAGGGTTATGGCTACACCTTC | CASSLDRGQGYGYTF
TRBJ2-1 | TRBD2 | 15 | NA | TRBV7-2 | TGTGCCAGCAGCTTAGGAGCGGGAGTGAATAATGAGCAGTTCTTC | CASSLGAGVNNEQFF
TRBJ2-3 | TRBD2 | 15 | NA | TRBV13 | TGTGCCAGCAGCTCTGGGACTAGCCGCACAGATACGCAGTATTTT | CASSSGTSRTDTQYF